This T cell receptor (beta chain) came from a study of cytomegalovirus exposure and HLA in healthy donors. Germline V gene data show CDR1 as SEHNR and CDR2 as FQNEAQ (reference sequence). Trimming stripped 5 bases from V and 9 bases from J, with 8 bases between. This CDR3 has 11 amino acids. Study-wide results and caveats: Associated with cytomegalovirus, according to the listing, were 164 TCR beta chains. In a later analysis, HLA-C alleles had the fewest associated TCRs, DRB1 alleles the most.

A note on this clone: Its cognate antigen is unknown.

It was with 60 Vbeta and 13 Jbeta primers that the PCR ran. Measured with immunoSEQ multiplex PCR; TCRdb has only the in-frame clones, and not every one. The repertoire holds under 150,000 clones, with about four fifths as singletons. The chain recombines TRBV7-9 with TRBJ2-1; no firm D call. This TCR was recovered from a male donor in good health and CMV-seronegative. The material sequenced was PBMCs. The CDR3 loop is CASSPRSEQFF. In DNA, the CDR3 is TGTGCCAGCAGCCCTAGATCTGAGCAGTTCTTC.